The source of this T cell receptor (beta chain) is a study of cytomegalovirus exposure and HLA in healthy donors. V lost 5 bases and J lost 4, with 14 bases in between. Per the germline V gene, CDR1 is SGHVS and CDR2 is FNYEAQ. The CDR3 covers 14 residues. Researchers ran the PCR with 60 Vbeta and 13 Jbeta primers. The authors' processing: A later analysis tallied about 80 million unique TCR beta chains, about 11 million of them shared. Profiled with immunoSEQ multiplex PCR; TCRdb holds only in-frame clones, not every one. That table supplies the V and J calls and clone size; D and trimming were determined from the DNA. Listed are around 70,000 clones; about 0.83% falls within the top ten.

Sequenced: PBMCs. This sequence joins TRBV7-6 and TRBJ1-1, with a possible D match to TRBD1 (6 bases). The sequence came from a boy aged 10-17 years in good health and CMV-seronegative. The CDR3 nucleotides are TGTGCCAGCAGCCCGGACAGCAGGACCACTGAAGCTTTCTTT. Its translation is CASSPDSRTTEAFF.